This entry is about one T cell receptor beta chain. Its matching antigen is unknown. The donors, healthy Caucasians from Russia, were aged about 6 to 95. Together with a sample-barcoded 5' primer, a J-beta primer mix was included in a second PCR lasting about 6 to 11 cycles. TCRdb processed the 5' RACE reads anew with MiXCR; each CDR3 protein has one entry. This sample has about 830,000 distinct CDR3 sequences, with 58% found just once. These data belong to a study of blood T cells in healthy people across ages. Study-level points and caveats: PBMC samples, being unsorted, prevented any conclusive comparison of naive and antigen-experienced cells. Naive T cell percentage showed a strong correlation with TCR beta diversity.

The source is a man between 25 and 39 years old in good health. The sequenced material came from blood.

In DNA form, the CDR3 reads TGTGCCAGCAGTTTAACCCTAAGAGGCGGGGGAGAGACCCAGTACTTC. Amino acids: CASSLTLRGGGETQYF. The chain links TRBV27 to TRBJ2-5, with TRBD2 matching over 7 bases. From germline, CDR1 is MNHEY and CDR2 SMNVEV (reference sequence). This CDR3 comprises 16 residues. V shed 2 bases, J shed 4 bases, and the junction held 10 bases outside the gene matches.